The T cell receptor beta chain described here comes from a study of T cells in Graves' hyperthyroidism and ophthalmopathy. This clonotype was seen a few times. The TCR beta CDR3 regions underwent amplification using RNA transcripts as the source. Carried out on the TCR CDR3, a first-round RT-PCR used the HTBI primer set. TCRdb re-called the multiplex PCR reads with MiXCR, one entry per CDR3 protein. The sample lists approximately 520,000 distinct CDR3 sequences, roughly 20% seen once, with about 26% in the top ten. From germline, CDR1 is SGHAT and CDR2 FQNNGV. This CDR3 contains 12 residues. V was trimmed by 0 bases and J by 13 bases, leaving 13 bases between them. The study defined stable Graves' hyperthyroidism as no ophthalmopathy progression within 18 months. Clinical symptoms, serum thyroxine and TRAb, thyroid ultrasound and orbital computed tomography together formed the diagnostic basis.

The receptor comes from a man younger than 30 with Graves' hyperthyroidism. This chain joins TRBV11-2 and TRBJ2-7; possibly TRBD1 or TRBD2 for D (5 bases each). The sequencing input was blood. CDR3 sequence (DNA): TGTGCCAGCAGCTTAGATCTGGGACGCCCCTACTTC. This encodes CASSLDLGRPYF.